This T cell receptor beta chain was identified in a study of shared clonotypes between healthy human individuals. Naivety among CD8 cells was defined by CD45RO negativity and positive CCR7 selection, thereby excluding terminally differentiated effector memory CD45RA+ cells. To note about this clone: Other DNA variants within this sample encode the same CDR3.

TCRdb's copy holds only in-frame clones and misses some; the assay was immunoSEQ multiplex PCR. Of some 2 million clones listed, less than 95% were seen once; the top ten hold 0.85% to 1.2%. Per germline, CDR1 SEHNR and CDR2 FQNEAQ (reference sequence). Trimming pared 2 bases from V and 2 bases from J, leaving 6 bases between. The CDR3 has 13 residues. Source material: naive CD8+ T cells sorted from blood. The origin of this receptor is a man between 18 and 35 years old in good health. The chain combines TRBV7-9 with TRBJ2-5; unclear D gene. The CDR3 loop is CASSLTNQETQYF. The CDR3 DNA reads as TGTGCCAGCAGCTTAACAAATCAAGAGACCCAGTACTTC.